The next 26 T cell receptor beta chains were all read from a single sample in a study of T cell responses to AZD1222 COVID-19 vaccine. Assay: immunoSEQ multiplex PCR; the TCRdb copy retains only in-frame clones and omits some. Among about 130,000 clones listed, 92% were seen once. The specimen comprised peripheral blood, sampled on day 0 of AZD1222 vaccination. Receptors were obtained from an adult in good health.

The chain joins TRBV28 to TRBJ2-7, with TRBD2 as a possible D gene (5 bases). The CDR3 length is 13 residues. The germline V gene encodes CDR1 MDHEN and CDR2 SYDVKM. V was clipped by 6 bases and J by 2 bases, with 11 bases between them. The CDR3 sequence: CASRRTQAYEQYF. The DNA of the CDR3 is TGTGCCAGCAGAAGGACTCAAGCCTACGAGCAGTACTTC.

The rearrangement uses TRBV6-2 or TRBV6-3 and TRBJ2-2; D is possibly TRBD2 (6 bases). The germline V gene encodes CDR1 MNHEY and CDR2 SVGEGT. This CDR3 contains 17 residues. Deletions cut 4 bases from V and 7 bases from J, with 22 bases between. CDR3 region: CASSLARGLANFGELFF. As DNA, the CDR3 is TGTGCCAGCAGTTTGGCACGTGGGCTAGCGAATTTCGGGGAGCTGTTTTTT.

This clone was picked up one time. The chain carries TRBV10-3 and TRBJ2-6; the D is unclear. CDR1 is ENHRY, CDR2 SYGVKD, per germline. The V and J ends lost 4 bases and 2 bases respectively, with 12 bases between them. This CDR3 has 16 residues. The CDR3 region is CAISGATGAGANVLTF. CDR3 coding DNA: TGTGCCATCAGTGGCGCTACGGGTGCTGGGGCCAACGTCCTGACTTTC.

The CDR3 coding sequence is TGTGCCAGCAGCTTATCTGGGGACGAGCAGTACTTC. The encoded protein is CASSLSGDEQYF. V is TRBV7-2 and J is TRBJ2-7; D remains unclear. The V gene's germline CDR1 is SGHTA and CDR2 FQGNSA. The CDR3 contains 12 residues. Trimming shortened V by 2 bases and J by 5 bases, and 7 bases separated the two germline ends.

This rearrangement joins TRBV19 to TRBJ2-1; 11 bases are a match to TRBD2. The germline V gene encodes CDR1 LNHDA and CDR2 SQIVND (reference sequence). The ends lost 5 bases at V and 2 bases at J; junction bases unmatched: 17. CDR3 length: 20 amino acids. The CDR3 coding sequence is TGTGCCAGTAGTCACGGCGGGCTAGCGGGGGGCCCATCCCCCTACAATGAGCAGTTCTTC. Its protein is CASSHGGLAGGPSPYNEQFF.

This clone showed up just once. The chain joins TRBV6-4 to TRBJ2-4; 9 bases are shared with TRBD1. This CDR3 region has 14 residues. Germline-derived CDR1 and CDR2 are MRHNA and SNTAGT. V lost 5 bases and J lost 5; bases outside the gene matches: 4. CDR3: CASSTGTGQNIQYF. The CDR3 DNA reads TGTGCCAGCAGTACCGGGACAGGGCAAAACATTCAGTACTTC.

The rearrangement uses TRBV5-1 and TRBJ1-1, with TRBD1 matching 7 bases. V gave up 4 bases and J gave up 1 base; unmatched junction bases: 4. The CDR3 is 14 amino acids. The germline gives CDR1 SGHRS, CDR2 YFSETQ. CDR3 amino acids: CASSGRTGNTEAFF. DNA for the CDR3: TGCGCCAGCAGCGGGAGGACAGGGAACACTGAAGCTTTCTTT.

The V call is TRBV4-3, the J call TRBJ1-1, with D maybe TRBD1 (5 bases). The CDR3 totals 13 residues. V was pared by 1 base and J by 8 bases, with 11 bases between. Germline V gene data show CDR1 as LGHNA and CDR2 as YSLEER. The CDR3 region is CASSQVRGIEAFF. The CDR3 DNA follows: TGCGCCAGCAGCCAAGTACGGGGGATCGAAGCTTTCTTT.

V gene TRBV4-3 combines with J gene TRBJ2-6; TRBD1 is a possible D gene (6 bases). Germline V gene lookup returns CDR1 LGHNA and CDR2 YSLEER. The CDR3 spans 18 residues. Trimming stripped 0 bases from V and 2 bases from J, with 14 bases between. The CDR3 reads CASSQEAGAFAGANVLTF. CDR3 sequence (DNA): TGCGCCAGCAGCCAAGAGGCAGGGGCCTTCGCTGGGGCCAACGTCCTGACTTTC.

The rearrangement uses TRBV7-9 and TRBJ2-1, with D maybe TRBD1 (5 bases). The germline V and J ends were trimmed by 5 bases and 7 bases, with 6 bases remaining between them. Germline loops: CDR1 SEHNR, CDR2 FQNEAQ (reference sequence). This CDR3 has 11 amino acids. The CDR3 protein is CASSRGNEQFF. The CDR3 bases are TGTGCCAGCAGCAGGGGTAATGAGCAGTTCTTC.

The CDR3 bases are TGTGCCAGCAGTAACCGGGACAGGTCTGCATACTTC. It encodes CASSNRDRSAYF. V gene TRBV6-5 combines with J gene TRBJ2-7, with 8 bases lining up with TRBD1. Looked up from germline, CDR1 is MNHEY and CDR2 is SVGAGI. The CDR3 contains 12 residues. Unmatched junction bases numbered 10, after V lost 5 bases and J lost 13 bases.

V gene TRBV9 combines with J gene TRBJ1-3; D call uncertain. The CDR3 is 15 residues long. Deletions cut 3 bases from V and 1 base from J, with 11 bases between. The germline V gene has CDR1 SGDLS and CDR2 YYNGEE. CDR3: CASSATGVSGNTIYF. The CDR3 coding sequence is TGTGCCAGCAGCGCAACCGGGGTTTCTGGAAACACCATATATTTT.

The chain joins TRBV19 to TRBJ1-2, with a tentative D call TRBD1 (6 bases). The CDR3 contains 17 residues. Germline assignment: CDR1 LNHDA and CDR2 SQIVND (reference sequence). The V and J ends lost 5 bases and 5 bases respectively, with 24 bases between them. CDR3 DNA: TGTGCCAGTAGTCCACAAGCCGGGGCCGGGCAGGGGTATGGCTACACCTTC. Encoded protein: CASSPQAGAGQGYGYTF.

This clone has a handful of counts. The genes are TRBV9 and TRBJ2-7, with 8 bases aligning to TRBD1. The junction had 5 bases not matched to a gene; V was cut back by 1 base and J by 2 bases. The germline V gene has CDR1 SGDLS and CDR2 YYNGEE. The CDR3 extends over 15 amino acids. CDR3 residues: CASSVSGDRPYEQYF. DNA for the CDR3: TGTGCCAGCAGCGTATCGGGGGACAGGCCCTACGAGCAGTACTTC.

The rearrangement links TRBV7-2 to TRBJ2-2, with D uncertain. The CDR3 is made up of 15 amino acids. Trimming cost V 3 bases and J 1 base, with 9 bases left between them. Per germline, CDR1 SGHTA and CDR2 FQGNSA. Written as DNA, the CDR3 is TGTGCCAGCAGCTTCCCGACCGAGAACACCGGGGAGCTGTTTTTT. Protein sequence: CASSFPTENTGELFF. Using reference TRBV7-2 and TRBJ2-2 for the parts outside the CDR3, the full variable domain is GAGVSQSPSNKVTEKGKDVELRCDPISGHTALYWYRQSLGQGLEFLIYFQGNSAPDKSGLPSDRFSAERTGGSVSTLTIQRTQQEDSAVYLCASSFPTENTGELFFGEGSRLTVL.

This clone is a singleton in its sample. The CDR3, as DNA: TGCGCCAGCAGCCCGCAGGGGAATCAGCCCCAGCATTTT. This translates into CASSPQGNQPQHF. This sequence joins TRBV5-1 and TRBJ1-5, with a tentative D call TRBD1 (6 bases). CDR3 size: 13 residues. V dropped 4 bases and J dropped 4 bases, with 9 bases sitting between them. Germline lookup yields CDR1 SGHRS and CDR2 YFSETQ.

The chain links TRBV11-2 to TRBJ1-3; D is unresolved. Germline V gene lookup returns CDR1 SGHAT and CDR2 FQNNGV. The CDR3 is 15 residues long. The V gene lost 6 bases and the J gene lost 0 bases, with 12 bases spanning the gap. CDR3 bases: TGTGCCAGCAGTCCGCTGGGATACTCTGGAAACACCATATATTTT. Residues: CASSPLGYSGNTIYF.

This clone was seen just once. V usage is TRBV9 and J usage is TRBJ2-2; D may be TRBD2 (6 bases). This CDR3 has 16 residues. V lost 5 bases and J 0 bases, leaving 14 bases between the germline ends. Per the germline V gene, CDR1 is SGDLS and CDR2 is YYNGEE. DNA for the CDR3: TGTGCCAGCAGTGTCAATCGGAGGGCGAACACCGGGGAGCTGTTTTTT. It encodes CASSVNRRANTGELFF.

V gene TRBV2 combines with J gene TRBJ1-6; unclear D gene. The V gene's germline CDR1 is SNHLY and CDR2 FYNNEI. There are 15 residues in the CDR3. V was cut by 5 bases and J by 6 bases, with 14 bases left in between. CDR3 nucleotides: TGTGCCAGCAGTTCCCGACCCCGCGGTAATTCACCCCTCCACTTT. Translation: CASSSRPRGNSPLHF. Using reference TRBV2 and TRBJ1-6 for the parts outside the CDR3, the full variable domain is EPEVTQTPSHQVTQMGQEVILRCVPISNHLYFYWYRQILGQKVEFLVSFYNNEISEKSEIFDDQFSVERPDGSNFTLKIRSTKLEDSAMYFCASSSRPRGNSPLHFGNGTRLTVT.

The chain joins TRBV12-3 or TRBV12-4 to TRBJ2-7; TRBD1 might be the D (5 bases). The CDR3 totals 12 residues. V was shortened by 6 bases and J by 4 bases, with 10 bases between the two germline ends. This chain's CDR3 is CASSGRGYEQYF. Written as DNA, the CDR3 is TGTGCCAGCAGCGGTAGGGGTTACGAGCAGTACTTC.

The chain is built from TRBV30 and TRBJ1-5; D remains ambiguous. V lost 8 bases and J lost 7, with 15 bases in between. Germline CDR1 GTSNPN, CDR2 SVGIG (reference sequence). This CDR3 is 12 amino acids long. The CDR3 here is CAVQAGWQPQHF. DNA for the CDR3: TGTGCCGTCCAGGCTGGCTGGCAGCCCCAGCATTTT. Based on the CDR3 plus reference TRBV30 and TRBJ1-5, the full variable domain is SQTIHQWPATLVQPVGSPLSLECTVEGTSNPNLYWYRQAAGRGLQLLFYSVGIGQISSEVPQNLSASRPQDRQFILSSKKLLLSDSGFYLCAVQAGWQPQHFGDGTRLSIL.

The rearrangement uses TRBV2 and TRBJ2-3; 12 bases line up with TRBD1. From germline, CDR1 is SNHLY and CDR2 FYNNEI. Losses at the gene ends were 8 bases for V and 5 bases for J; bases not matched to a gene: 2. This CDR3 contains 13 residues. CDR3 coding DNA: TGTGCCAGCGGGACAGGGGGCGTAGATACGCAGTATTTT. It yields the protein CASGTGGVDTQYF.

The chain employs TRBV3-1 (or the pseudogene TRBV3-2) and TRBJ1-5; D perhaps matches TRBD1 (6 bases). V was cut by 0 bases and J by 11 bases, with 11 bases left in between. Germline assignment: CDR1 LGHDT and CDR2 YNNKEL (reference sequence). The length of the CDR3 is 13 residues. CDR3 sequence (DNA): TGTGCCAGCAGCCAAGATAGCGGGGGCTCCCAGCATTTT. Residues: CASSQDSGGSQHF.

The rearrangement uses TRBV9 and TRBJ1-1; perhaps TRBD1 as D (5 bases). This CDR3 contains 17 residues. Germline V CDR1 and CDR2: SGDLS, YYNGEE. The ends were cut back, 3 bases at V and 3 bases at J, with 21 bases in the middle. CDR3 sequence: CASSALLGVGVHTEAFF. CDR3 DNA sequence: TGTGCCAGCAGCGCCCTCCTCGGGGTGGGGGTTCACACTGAAGCTTTCTTT. The variable domain in full, completed from reference TRBV9 and TRBJ1-1, reads DSGVTQTPKHLITATGQRVTLRCSPRSGDLSVYWYQQSLDQGLQFLIQYYNGEERAKGNILERFSAQQFPDLHSELNLSSLELGDSALYFCASSALLGVGVHTEAFFGQGTRLTVV.

This chain joins TRBV11-1 and TRBJ2-3; D may be TRBD1 (6 bases). The CDR3 sequence is 13 residues long. V shed 5 bases and J shed 6 bases, with 12 bases lying between them. Per germline, CDR1 SGHAT and CDR2 FQDESV (reference sequence). CDR3 in DNA: TGTGCCAGCAGCCTGCGCAGGGGTGATACGCAGTATTTT. Protein product: CASSLRRGDTQYF.

J is TRBJ1-2 and V is TRBV6-2 or TRBV6-3; D is possibly TRBD1 (5 bases). CDR1 and CDR2 (germline): MNHEY, SVGEGT. Trimming removed 4 bases from V and 2 bases from J, with 5 bases in between. The CDR3 loop spans 12 amino acids. Here the CDR3 DNA reads TGTGCCAGCAGTTGGGGGAACTATGGCTACACCTTC. As protein: CASSWGNYGYTF.